The entry below describes one TCR beta chain. Its target is unknown. Healthy bone marrow donors made up the donor group. The PCR employed 60 Vbeta primers together with 13 Jbeta primers. Assay used: immunoSEQ multiplex PCR; TCRdb lists only in-frame clones, some missing. The repertoire includes some 170,000 clones, over 60% of them detected once, and about 6.4% sits in the top ten. This sample was taken from a study of cytomegalovirus exposure and HLA in healthy donors. Overall study results and limits: TCR beta V- and J-gene trimming, according to a later analysis, was linked to a missense DCLRE1C variant. Analyses of presence/absence relied on an assumption of roughly uniform sequencing depth across donors. Productive status was seen about 90% or about 30% of the time for most TCR beta V segments in an earlier analysis.

The ends lost 0 bases at V and 5 bases at J; junction bases unmatched: 6. Germline V gives CDR1 SGDLS, CDR2 YYNGEE. The CDR3 has 15 amino acids. J is TRBJ2-7 and V is TRBV9, with TRBD1 identical over 9 bases. The sequenced sample was PBMCs. This clonotype was sampled from a man aged 35 to 55 in good health and CMV-seropositive. The CDR3 reads CASSVGGQGFDEQYF. The CDR3 nucleotides read TGTGCCAGCAGCGTAGGCGGACAGGGGTTCGACGAGCAGTACTTC.